The clone carrying this T cell receptor beta chain was recorded at least ten times. Its antigen is as yet unknown. This sample was taken from a study of T cells in Graves' hyperthyroidism and ophthalmopathy. Regarding the study as a whole: Classification by a 13 V-J model distinguished ophthalmopathy from stable hyperthyroidism. In validation, the model predicted ophthalmopathy. These predictions came a median about 6.5 months before onset.

The TCR beta CDR3 regions underwent amplification using RNA transcripts as the source. HTBI primers were used for first-round RT-PCR of the TCR CDR3. One entry per CDR3 protein results from TCRdb running MiXCR on the multiplex PCR reads. The table records 450,000 to 600,000 distinct CDR3 sequences, 11% to 15% of them present only once. The CDR3 is 13 amino acids. The germline V gene has CDR1 SGHAT and CDR2 FQNNGV. Trimming took off 1 base at V and 0 bases at J, with 3 bases between the two ends. The chain joins TRBV11-2 to TRBJ1-2; no definite D call. Material: blood. The TCR originated in a woman aged 40 to 50 with Graves' hyperthyroidism. Here the CDR3 DNA reads TGTGCCAGCAGCTTAGGAGCTAACTATGGCTACACCTTC. Protein sequence: CASSLGANYGYTF.